This TCR beta chain is drawn from a study of T cell responses to AZD1222 COVID-19 vaccine (dated by TCRdb to the early 2020s). In the study overall: AZD1222 recipients whose second dose came at about 4 weeks and those whose second dose came at about 12 weeks were combined into one group, since spike-specific TCR depth and breadth did not differ between the two schedules. A total of about 230 trial participants underwent TCR sequencing, of whom 200 to 220 received two doses of AZD1222 and about 25 received two doses of the MenACWY control vaccine. Enrollment into the trials was organized by age into subgroups of 18-55, 56-69 and 70-plus years, and those subgroups contained about 160, 30 and 59 TCR-sequenced participants, respectively. General findings and caveats noted by the study authors: Participants were mostly white British, with more females than males. The authors suggested clonal diversity may have been underestimated. Conclusions about previously exposed vaccinees were limited because only a handful of AZD1222 recipients were SARS-CoV-2 seropositive at baseline. A significant rise in spike-specific TCR breadth and depth was observed after two AZD1222 doses relative to day 0 and relative to MenACWY recipients. CD4 TCRs associated with the vaccine covered the entire spike protein, and the dominant responses were in regions 160-218 and 743-854. Nearly half of unique spike-specific TCRs reportedly recognized epitopes outside regions mutated in the B.1.351 and B.1.1.7 variants. No day 14 peak-response samples were available, so repertoires were characterized only after the peak T cell response. In the small 56-69-year group, the increase in depth fell short of significance, most likely because of low power.

CDR1 and CDR2, per the germline V gene, are SGHTA and FQGTGA. There are 13 amino acids in the CDR3, from cysteine to phenylalanine inclusive. Only the CDR3 DNA stays, 39 bases, in frame from base 1. From V the trimming removes 4 bases and from J it removes 10 bases, while the gene matches leave 2 bases of the junction unaccounted for. What the time point label conveys for this sample: baseline before first vaccination. Vaccinee samples were obtained from the UK trials COV001 and COV002, which included a single-blind randomized controlled phase 2/3 trial of AZD1222 (ChAdOx1 nCoV-19) in healthy adults. Trial participant PBMC samples were collected at day 0 and day 28 after the second dose for TCRbeta chain sequencing. Regarding this clone: This clone's antigen is unknown. No quality values exist for individual bases; no much larger clone is one base distant.

The CDR3 regions of human TCRbeta chains were analyzed by immunosequencing. On the authors' methods: TCRs in the repertoires were matched against a reference library of SARS-CoV-2-specific TCRs that had been generated with the MIRA antigen-specificity platform. Breadth meant the fraction of unique TCRs that were SARS-CoV-2-associated, whereas depth meant the fraction of total T cells that were SARS-CoV-2-associated. Using the MIRA data, every spike-specific TCR was mapped to the spike region that the TCR reacted to and assigned to either a CD4 or a CD8 class. Log10-transformed breadth and depth values were compared by one-way ANOVA with Sidak's multiple comparisons tests. TCRdb mirrors the immuneACCESS table, restricted to in-frame sequences. Some clones are absent from its copies; in checked studies, under half trace to an unresolved V gene, and the reason for the others is unknown. V, J and clone size were drawn from that table, and D and trimming were deduced from the DNA. Here the sample has over 100,000 clones; 90% occur a single time. The ten largest make up 1.6% of the sample.

This sequence originates from an adult in good health. Recombination linked TRBV7-3 to TRBJ1-6; 9 central bases correspond to TRBD1. The sample here was peripheral blood, taken on day 0 of AZD1222 vaccination. The CDR3 region reads CASSSGQGSPLHF. The nucleotide sequence reads TGTGCCAGCAGCTCGGGACAGGGCTCACCCCTCCACTTT.